The 27 T cell receptor beta chains below were found in one sample sequenced in a study of cytomegalovirus exposure and HLA in healthy donors. The data were produced by immunoSEQ multiplex PCR, yet TCRdb's version contains in-frame clones alone and is incomplete. The data contain 150,000 to 200,000 clones, roughly 83% of them singletons. The sequenced material came from PBMCs. The receptor source for this set is a woman younger than 30 in good health and CMV-seronegative.

The chain is built from TRBV14 and TRBJ2-7; 7 positions agree with TRBD1. CDR1 is SGHDN, CDR2 FVKESK, per germline. Germline trimming cut 1 base from V and 2 bases from J; bases unmatched to any gene: 5. This CDR3 has 15 amino acids. CDR3 coding DNA: TGTGCCAGCAGCCAAGTCAGGGGGTTGGCCTACGAGCAGTACTTC. Its translation: CASSQVRGLAYEQYF.

The rearrangement links TRBV29-1 to TRBJ1-5; no definite D call. V lost 6 bases to trimming and J lost 0 bases, with 6 bases between them. The germline V gene encodes CDR1 SQVTM and CDR2 ANQGSEA. The CDR3 extends over 12 amino acids. The CDR3 loop reads CSVADSNQPQHF. CDR3 sequence (DNA): TGCAGCGTGGCCGATAGCAATCAGCCCCAGCATTTT.

A few counts support this clone. The chain links TRBV18 to TRBJ2-7; 9 nucleotides align to TRBD1. The V and J ends lost 1 base and 5 bases, in that order; junction bases with no gene match: 9. CDR1 is KGHSH and CDR2 is LQKENI in the germline V gene. CDR3 length: 16 residues. CDR3 amino acids: CASSPRRDRVGHEQYF. CDR3 bases: TGTGCCAGCTCACCACGGAGGGACAGGGTTGGCCACGAGCAGTACTTC.

This sequence joins TRBV19 and TRBJ1-2, with D unclear. The CDR3 covers 17 residues. Germline V gene sequence: CDR1 LNHDA, CDR2 SQIVND (reference sequence). V was trimmed by 3 bases and J by 2 bases, leaving 19 bases between them. In DNA form, the CDR3 reads TGTGCCAGTAGTATCCGGGTGGCGGGGAATTTGAACTATGGCTACACCTTC. As protein: CASSIRVAGNLNYGYTF.

The rearrangement links TRBV4-1 to TRBJ1-5; D unresolved. The CDR3 length is 16 residues. Trimming stripped 4 bases from V and 7 bases from J, with 20 bases between. Germline V CDR1 and CDR2: MGHRA, YSYEKL. The CDR3 region is CASSPTTATGTQPQHF. Here the CDR3 DNA reads TGCGCCAGCAGCCCAACCACGGCCACGGGTACCCAGCCCCAGCATTTT.

The genes are TRBV6-1 and TRBJ2-5; the D is unclear. The germline CDR1 and CDR2 sequences are MNHNS and SASEGT. V was cut by 3 bases and J by 5 bases, with 4 bases left in between. CDR3 size: 11 residues. In DNA form, the CDR3 reads TGTGCCAGCAGTGATCTTGAGACCCAGTACTTC. This gives the protein CASSDLETQYF.

The CDR3 is CASSGWQGSLSSYEQYF. CDR3 nucleotides: TGTGCCAGCAGTGGGTGGCAGGGCTCCCTCAGCTCCTACGAGCAGTACTTC. The chain recombines TRBV6-1 with TRBJ2-7; the D gene is possibly TRBD1 (5 bases). Trimming removed 4 bases at V and 0 bases at J, with 19 bases between. The germline CDR1 and CDR2 sequences are MNHNS and SASEGT. This CDR3 has 17 amino acids.

This chain connects TRBV7-2 to TRBJ2-7, with TRBD2 identical over 7 bases. The CDR3 has 15 amino acids. From germline, CDR1 is SGHTA and CDR2 FQGNSA. Trimming removed 4 bases from V and 3 bases from J; junction bases left unmatched: 9. CDR3 residues: CASSSRERGIYEQYF. The CDR3 region has the DNA TGTGCCAGCAGCTCTAGGGAGCGGGGCATCTACGAGCAGTACTTC.

This clone occurred once. The V gene is TRBV7-3, the J gene TRBJ1-1; TRBD1 is a possible D gene (5 bases). The CDR3 loop spans 14 amino acids. V dropped 0 bases and J dropped 6 bases, with 11 bases sitting between them. Germline V gene sequence: CDR1 SGHTA, CDR2 FQGTGA. The CDR3 loop reads CASSLTRQGSEAFF. The CDR3 DNA follows: TGTGCCAGCAGCTTAACGCGGCAGGGCTCTGAAGCTTTCTTT.

This rearrangement joins TRBV7-8 to TRBJ2-7, with 13 bases identical to TRBD2. With 5 bases clipped from V and 2 bases from J, the junction kept 12 bases outside the gene matches. Looked up from germline, CDR1 is SGHVS and CDR2 is FQNEAQ. CDR3 length: 18 residues. Here the CDR3 reads CASSRTVTSGGVAYEQYF. DNA of the CDR3: TGTGCCAGCAGCCGGACTGTCACTAGCGGGGGGGTCGCCTACGAGCAGTACTTC. Based on the CDR3 plus reference TRBV7-8 and TRBJ2-7, the full variable domain is GAGVSQSPRYKVAKRGQDVALRCDPISGHVSLFWYQQALGQGPEFLTYFQNEAQLDKSGLPSDRFFAERPEGSVSTLKIQRTQQEDSAVYLCASSRTVTSGGVAYEQYFGPGTRLTVT.

The J gene is TRBJ1-4, the V gene TRBV30; a possible D gene is TRBD1 (5 bases). V was trimmed by 1 base and J by 4 bases, leaving 13 bases between them. The CDR3 length is 15 residues. Germline CDR1 is GTSNPN and CDR2 is SVGIG (reference sequence). This chain's CDR3 is CAWSDQGSLNEKLFF. The CDR3 nucleotides are TGTGCCTGGAGTGATCAGGGATCACTTAATGAAAAACTGTTTTTT.

The DNA of the CDR3 is TGTGCCAGCAGCCCTTCCCTTGACAGGGGTCCCTACGAGCAGTACTTC. It encodes CASSPSLDRGPYEQYF. This sequence joins TRBV7-9 and TRBJ2-7; 8 positions agree with TRBD1. V was pared by 5 bases and J by 2 bases, with 11 bases of the junction left unmatched. Germline V CDR1 and CDR2: SEHNR, FQNEAQ (reference sequence). The CDR3 length is 16 residues.

The chain recombines TRBV27 with TRBJ1-1, with D maybe TRBD1 (5 bases). CDR1 and CDR2 from the germline V gene are MNHEY and SMNVEV (reference sequence). Trimming shortened V by 4 bases and J by 3 bases, and 9 bases separated the two germline ends. This CDR3 has 13 residues. CDR3 sequence: CASSSGRYTEAFF. Here the CDR3 DNA reads TGTGCCAGCAGTTCAGGGCGTTACACTGAAGCTTTCTTT.

CDR3 in amino acids: CASRGLLNTEAFF. The CDR3 nucleotides are TGTGCCAGCAGGGGGCTATTGAACACTGAAGCTTTCTTT. The J gene is TRBJ1-1, the V gene TRBV27; D possibly corresponds to TRBD1 (5 bases). The CDR3 covers 13 residues. With 6 bases removed from V and 0 bases from J, the gap between germline ends came to 8 bases. The V gene's germline CDR1 is MNHEY and CDR2 SMNVEV (reference sequence).

The V call is TRBV4-1, the J call TRBJ2-2; 12 positions agree with TRBD2. Germline V gives CDR1 MGHRA, CDR2 YSYEKL. Losses at the gene ends were 3 bases for V and 4 bases for J; bases not matched to a gene: 6. The CDR3 sequence is 17 residues long. CDR3: CASSQELAGGPTGELFF. In DNA, the CDR3 is TGCGCCAGCAGCCAGGAACTAGCGGGGGGCCCCACCGGGGAGCTGTTTTTT.

V gene TRBV10-1 combines with J gene TRBJ2-1, with a possible D match to TRBD2 (7 bases). V shed 7 bases and J shed 6 bases, with 19 bases lying between them. This CDR3 region has 15 residues. CDR1 and CDR2 from the germline V gene are WNHNN and SYGVQD (reference sequence). CDR3 residues: CASTPGGLASNEQFF. CDR3 sequence (DNA): TGCGCCAGCACCCCGGGGGGCCTAGCGTCCAATGAGCAGTTCTTC.

The gene calls are TRBV4-1 and TRBJ1-1; D possibly corresponds to TRBD1 (6 bases). V shed 4 bases and J shed 9 bases, with 12 bases lying between them. CDR3 length: 12 amino acids. Germline V gene lookup returns CDR1 MGHRA and CDR2 YSYEKL. The CDR3: CASSREQGKAFF. The CDR3 nucleotides are TGCGCCAGCAGCCGGGAACAGGGTAAAGCTTTCTTT.

The chain's CDR3 is CAISEQGAFSPDTQYF. The CDR3 bases are TGTGCCATCAGTGAGCAGGGGGCATTTAGTCCGGATACGCAGTATTTT. V and J are TRBV10-3 and TRBJ2-3, with 8 bases lining up with TRBD1. Germline values: CDR1 ENHRY, CDR2 SYGVKD. This CDR3 region has 16 residues. V shed 2 bases, J shed 6 bases, and the junction held 10 bases outside the gene matches.

This chain joins TRBV9 and TRBJ1-1, with a possible D match to TRBD1 (6 bases). Germline CDR1 SGDLS, CDR2 YYNGEE. The CDR3 has 16 amino acids. The V end lost 5 bases, the J end lost 1 base, and 18 bases lay between the germline ends. The CDR3 bases are TGTGCCAGCAGTGGGAGGGACATCCTTACGAACACTGAAGCTTTCTTT. It is translated as CASSGRDILTNTEAFF.

Written as DNA, the CDR3 is TGCGCCAGCAGCCAAGGGAGGCCGGGGGGCGGCTACGAGCAGTACTTC. The encoded protein is CASSQGRPGGGYEQYF. This chain uses TRBV4-1 with TRBJ2-7, with TRBD2 as a possible D gene (7 bases). The CDR3 has 16 residues. Deletions cut 1 base from V and 3 bases from J, with 16 bases between. CDR1 and CDR2 from the germline V gene are MGHRA and YSYEKL.

Turning to this clone: The junction does not match germline at one end; this may be a read error. The rearrangement links TRBV7-9 to TRBJ2-1, with D unclear. CDR1 SEHNR and CDR2 FQNEAQ come from the germline V gene (reference sequence). The CDR3 sequence is 13 residues long. Here the CDR3 reads CASSLEVYSEQFF. CDR3 bases: TGTGCCAGCAGCTTAGAAGTTTACAGTGAGCAGTTCTTC.

This clone was detected only a few times. This sequence joins TRBV7-9 and TRBJ1-2; D gene ambiguous. The germline V gene has CDR1 SEHNR and CDR2 FQNEAQ (reference sequence). Trimming left V 4 bases short and J 2 bases short, with 11 bases between. This CDR3 contains 14 residues. In nucleotides, the CDR3 is TGTGCCAGCAGCTCCAGCGGGGTGAACTATGGCTACACCTTC. Residues: CASSSSGVNYGYTF.

The chain carries TRBV18 and TRBJ2-1, with a possible D match to TRBD2 (6 bases). Trimming removed 4 bases at V and 3 bases at J, with 16 bases between. The germline CDR1 and CDR2 sequences are KGHSH and LQKENI. This CDR3 comprises 16 residues. The DNA of the CDR3 is TGTGCCAGCTCACTAGGCCAGGCGGGGAGCTACAATGAGCAGTTCTTC. This gives the protein CASSLGQAGSYNEQFF. Based on the CDR3 plus reference TRBV18 and TRBJ2-1, the full variable domain is NAGVMQNPRHLVRRRGQEARLRCSPMKGHSHVYWYRQLPEEGLKFMVYLQKENIIDESGMPKERFSAEFPKEGPSILRIQQVVRGDSAAYFCASSLGQAGSYNEQFFGPGTRLTVL.

The V and J genes are TRBV18 and TRBJ2-3, with 9 nucleotides matching TRBD1. V was pared by 5 bases and J by 5 bases, with 8 bases of the junction left unmatched. CDR3 length equals 15 residues. Germline V gene lookup returns CDR1 KGHSH and CDR2 LQKENI. The CDR3 DNA reads TGTGCCAGCTCAATCAAGACAGGGGGTGAAGATACGCAGTATTTT. Translation: CASSIKTGGEDTQYF.

This clone has just one count. CDR3: CASSELLAGVGEQFF. CDR3 DNA: TGTGCCAGCAGTGAACTACTAGCGGGGGTGGGTGAGCAGTTCTTC. The genes are TRBV2 and TRBJ2-1, with 11 bases lining up with TRBD2. Germline values: CDR1 SNHLY, CDR2 FYNNEI. Trimming removed 2 bases from V and 9 bases from J; junction bases left unmatched: 6. The CDR3 contains 15 residues.

The rearrangement joins TRBV7-6 to TRBJ2-1; 7 positions agree with TRBD2. Germline values: CDR1 SGHVS, CDR2 FNYEAQ. This CDR3 is built from 15 residues. V lost 2 bases to trimming and J lost 3 bases; unmatched junction nucleotides: 4. CDR3 in amino acids: CASSLNGGNYNEQFF. The CDR3, as DNA: TGTGCCAGCAGCTTAAACGGGGGGAACTACAATGAGCAGTTCTTC.

This chain connects TRBV10-3 to TRBJ2-6; maybe TRBD1 (6 bases). Trimming stripped 7 bases from V and 3 bases from J, with 7 bases between. Per germline, CDR1 ENHRY and CDR2 SYGVKD. CDR3 size: 13 residues. The CDR3 loop is CAITTGGANVLTF. The CDR3 DNA is TGTGCCATCACGACAGGTGGGGCCAACGTCCTGACTTTC.